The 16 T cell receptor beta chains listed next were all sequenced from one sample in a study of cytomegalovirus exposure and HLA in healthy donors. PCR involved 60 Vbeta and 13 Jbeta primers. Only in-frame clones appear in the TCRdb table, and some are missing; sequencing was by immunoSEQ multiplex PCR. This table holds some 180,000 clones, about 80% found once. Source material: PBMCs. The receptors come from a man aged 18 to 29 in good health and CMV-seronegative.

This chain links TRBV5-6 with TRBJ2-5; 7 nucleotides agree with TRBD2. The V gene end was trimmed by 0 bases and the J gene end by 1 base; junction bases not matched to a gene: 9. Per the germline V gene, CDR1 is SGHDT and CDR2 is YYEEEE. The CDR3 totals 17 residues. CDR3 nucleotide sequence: TGTGCCAGCAGCTTGGCGCGGGAGTTAATCCCCCAAGAGACCCAGTACTTC. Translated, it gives CASSLARELIPQETQYF.

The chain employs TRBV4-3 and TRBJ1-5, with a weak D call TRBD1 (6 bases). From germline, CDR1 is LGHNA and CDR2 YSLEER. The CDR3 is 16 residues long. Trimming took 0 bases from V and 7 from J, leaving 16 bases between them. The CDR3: CASSQERQVVGQPQHF. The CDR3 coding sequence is TGCGCCAGCAGCCAAGAAAGACAGGTGGTTGGACAGCCCCAGCATTTT.

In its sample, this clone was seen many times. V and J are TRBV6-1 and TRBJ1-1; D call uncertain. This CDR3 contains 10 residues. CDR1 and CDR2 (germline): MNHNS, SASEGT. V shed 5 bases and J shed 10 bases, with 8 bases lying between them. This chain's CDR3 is CASSRRTAFF. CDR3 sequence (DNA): TGTGCCAGCAGTAGGAGGACAGCTTTCTTT.

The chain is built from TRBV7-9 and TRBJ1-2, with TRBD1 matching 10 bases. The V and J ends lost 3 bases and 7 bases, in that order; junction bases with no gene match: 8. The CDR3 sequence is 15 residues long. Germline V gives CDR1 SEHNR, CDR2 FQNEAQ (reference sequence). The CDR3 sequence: CASSLGNDRGRGYTF. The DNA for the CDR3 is TGTGCCAGCAGCTTGGGGAATGACAGGGGGCGTGGCTACACCTTC. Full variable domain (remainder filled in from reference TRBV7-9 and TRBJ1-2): DTGVSQNPRHKITKRGQNVTFRCDPISEHNRLYWYRQTLGQGPEFLTYFQNEAQLEKSRLLSDRFSAERPKGSFSTLEIQRTEQGDSAMYLCASSLGNDRGRGYTFGSGTRLTVV.

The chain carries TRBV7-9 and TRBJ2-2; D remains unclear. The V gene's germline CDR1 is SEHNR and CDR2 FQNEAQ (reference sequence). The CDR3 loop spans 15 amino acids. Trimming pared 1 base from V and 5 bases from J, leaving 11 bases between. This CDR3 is CASSLVGRSTGELFF. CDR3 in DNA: TGTGCCAGCAGCTTAGTGGGCCGTAGTACCGGGGAGCTGTTTTTT. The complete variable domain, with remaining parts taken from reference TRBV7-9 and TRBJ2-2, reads DTGVSQNPRHKITKRGQNVTFRCDPISEHNRLYWYRQTLGQGPEFLTYFQNEAQLEKSRLLSDRFSAERPKGSFSTLEIQRTEQGDSAMYLCASSLVGRSTGELFFGEGSRLTVL.

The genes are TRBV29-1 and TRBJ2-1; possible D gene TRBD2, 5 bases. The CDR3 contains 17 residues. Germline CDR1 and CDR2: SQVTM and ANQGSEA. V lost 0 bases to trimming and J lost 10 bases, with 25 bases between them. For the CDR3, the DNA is TGCAGCGTTGAAGACCCCTCGAGGACTCCATTTTCGGGGGAGCAGTTCTTC. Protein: CSVEDPSRTPFSGEQFF.

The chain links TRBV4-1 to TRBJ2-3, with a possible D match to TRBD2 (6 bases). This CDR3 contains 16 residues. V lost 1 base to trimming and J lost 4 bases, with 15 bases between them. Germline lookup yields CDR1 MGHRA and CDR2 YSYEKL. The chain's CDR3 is CASSQGRLGGADTQYF. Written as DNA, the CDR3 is TGCGCCAGCAGCCAAGGCCGGCTAGGCGGGGCAGATACGCAGTATTTT.

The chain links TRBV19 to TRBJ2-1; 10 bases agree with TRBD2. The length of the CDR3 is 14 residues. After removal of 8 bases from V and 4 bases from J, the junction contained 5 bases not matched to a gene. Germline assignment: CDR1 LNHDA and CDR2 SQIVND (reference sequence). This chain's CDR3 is CASERTSGYNEQFF. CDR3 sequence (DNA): TGTGCCAGTGAGCGGACTAGCGGATACAATGAGCAGTTCTTC.

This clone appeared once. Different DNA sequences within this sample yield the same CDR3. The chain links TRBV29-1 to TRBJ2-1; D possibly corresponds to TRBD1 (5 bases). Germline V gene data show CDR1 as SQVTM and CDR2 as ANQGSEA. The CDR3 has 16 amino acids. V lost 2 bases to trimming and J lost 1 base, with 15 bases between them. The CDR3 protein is CSVETGQGVSYNEQFF. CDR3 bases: TGCAGCGTTGAAACTGGCCAAGGGGTTTCCTACAATGAGCAGTTCTTC.

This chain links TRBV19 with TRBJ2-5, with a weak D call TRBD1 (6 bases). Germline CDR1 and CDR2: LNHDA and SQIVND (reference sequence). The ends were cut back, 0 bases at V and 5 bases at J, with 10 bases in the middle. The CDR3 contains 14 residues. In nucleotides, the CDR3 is TGTGCCAGTAGTATAGAGGACAGAGGGGAGACCCAGTACTTC. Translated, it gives CASSIEDRGETQYF.

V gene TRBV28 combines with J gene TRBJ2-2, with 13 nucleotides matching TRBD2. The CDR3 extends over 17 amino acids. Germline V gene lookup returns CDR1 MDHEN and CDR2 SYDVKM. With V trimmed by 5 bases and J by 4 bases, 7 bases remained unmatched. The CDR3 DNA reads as TGTGCCAGCAGTCCCGGACTAGCGGGGGCGGGCACCGGGGAGCTGTTTTTT. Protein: CASSPGLAGAGTGELFF.

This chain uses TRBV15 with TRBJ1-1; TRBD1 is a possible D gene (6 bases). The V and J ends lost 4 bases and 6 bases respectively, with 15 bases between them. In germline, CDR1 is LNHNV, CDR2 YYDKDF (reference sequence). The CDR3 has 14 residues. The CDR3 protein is CATSMTGGSAEAFF. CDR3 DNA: TGTGCCACCAGCATGACGGGGGGCTCGGCTGAAGCTTTCTTT.

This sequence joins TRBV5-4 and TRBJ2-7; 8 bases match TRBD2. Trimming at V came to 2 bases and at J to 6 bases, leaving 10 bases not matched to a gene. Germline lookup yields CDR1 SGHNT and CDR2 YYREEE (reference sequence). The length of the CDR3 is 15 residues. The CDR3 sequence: CASSFFSGTRREQYF. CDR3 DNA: TGTGCCAGCAGCTTCTTTAGCGGGACCAGACGCGAGCAGTACTTC.

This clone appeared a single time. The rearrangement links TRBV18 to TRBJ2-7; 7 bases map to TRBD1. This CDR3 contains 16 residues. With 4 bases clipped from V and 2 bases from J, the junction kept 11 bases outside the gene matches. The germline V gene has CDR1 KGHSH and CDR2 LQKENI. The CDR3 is CASSLTTGTATYEQYF. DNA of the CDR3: TGTGCCAGCTCACTAACTACCGGGACAGCAACCTACGAGCAGTACTTC.

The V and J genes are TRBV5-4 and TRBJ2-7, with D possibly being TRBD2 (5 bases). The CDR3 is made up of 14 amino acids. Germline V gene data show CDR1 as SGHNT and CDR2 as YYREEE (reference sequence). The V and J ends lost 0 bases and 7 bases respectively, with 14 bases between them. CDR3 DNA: TGTGCCAGCAGCTTGGCGAGGGAGAACAGAGAGCAGTACTTC. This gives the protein CASSLARENREQYF.

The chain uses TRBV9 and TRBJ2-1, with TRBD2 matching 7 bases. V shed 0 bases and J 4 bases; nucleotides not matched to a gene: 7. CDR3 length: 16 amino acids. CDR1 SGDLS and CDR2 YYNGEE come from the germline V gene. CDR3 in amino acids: CASSVGGGTTYNEQFF. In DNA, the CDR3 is TGTGCCAGCAGCGTAGGGGGGGGGACTACATACAATGAGCAGTTCTTC.